The 23 T cell receptor beta chains given below trace back to one sample, sequenced in a study of blood T cell repertoires in COVID-19. Assay: immunoSEQ multiplex PCR; the TCRdb copy retains only in-frame clones and omits some. Of under 250,000 clones listed, about 82% are singletons. The specimen was peripheral blood. These receptor sequences come from an older woman with active or convalescent COVID-19.

This clone has more than one count but fewer than ten. V gene TRBV5-1 combines with J gene TRBJ1-2; D remains ambiguous. Trimming stripped 4 bases from V and 5 bases from J, with 12 bases between. Germline CDR1 SGHRS, CDR2 YFSETQ. The CDR3 is made up of 13 amino acids. CDR3 coding DNA: TGCGCCAGCAGCCCGGTCGGGGAGTATGGCTACACCTTC. Its translation is CASSPVGEYGYTF.

This clone was recorded a few times. This chain joins TRBV3-1 (or the pseudogene TRBV3-2) and TRBJ2-3, with TRBD2 identical over 7 bases. Trimming cost V 3 bases and J 1 base; bases outside gene matches: 7. CDR1 LGHDT and CDR2 YNNKEL come from the germline V gene (reference sequence). The CDR3 covers 16 residues. Here the CDR3 reads CASSHGGGGGTDTQYF. The CDR3 coding sequence is TGTGCCAGCAGCCACGGTGGGGGAGGGGGCACAGATACGCAGTATTTT.

The chain carries TRBV10-2 and TRBJ2-1; 10 bases agree with TRBD2. The CDR3 covers 17 residues. Germline V gives CDR1 WSHSY, CDR2 SAAADI. Trimming cost V 5 bases and J 5 bases; bases outside gene matches: 12. CDR3 in amino acids: CASSPEDGTSVHNEQFF. In nucleotides, the CDR3 is TGCGCCAGCAGTCCGGAGGACGGGACTAGCGTACACAATGAGCAGTTCTTC.

This clone was recorded only once. Distinct nucleotide sequences in the sample also encode this CDR3. V and J are TRBV5-1 and TRBJ1-5, with TRBD1 matching over 10 bases. The V gene end was trimmed by 3 bases and the J gene end by 2 bases; junction bases not matched to a gene: 2. This CDR3 is 15 amino acids long. CDR1 is SGHRS, CDR2 YFSETQ, per germline. In DNA, the CDR3 is TGCGCCAGCAGCTGGACAGGGGGAGGCAATCAGCCCCAGCATTTT. Protein sequence: CASSWTGGGNQPQHF.

In its sample, this clone was seen a few times. The V gene is TRBV6-6, the J gene TRBJ2-7; D possibly corresponds to TRBD1 (5 bases). This CDR3 has 11 residues. Trimming cost V 4 bases and J 13 bases, with 14 bases left between them. Germline assignment: CDR1 MNHNY and CDR2 SVGAGI (reference sequence). This CDR3 reads CASSSGVDSYF. The CDR3 coding sequence is TGTGCCAGCAGTTCAGGAGTCGACAGCTACTTC.

J is TRBJ2-7 and V is TRBV7-9; D may be TRBD2 (5 bases). Trimming cost V 5 bases and J 1 base, with 12 bases left between them. This CDR3 has 14 amino acids. From germline, CDR1 is SEHNR and CDR2 FQNEAQ (reference sequence). CDR3 DNA: TGTGCCAGCAGCGATGGACTGTCATCCTACGAGCAGTACGTC. Encoded protein: CASSDGLSSYEQYV.

This chain connects TRBV27 to TRBJ2-7; 9 nucleotides agree with TRBD1. Unmatched junction bases numbered 3, after V lost 8 bases and J lost 4 bases. The V gene's germline CDR1 is MNHEY and CDR2 SMNVEV (reference sequence). CDR3 size: 12 residues. The CDR3 sequence is CASGTGTYEQYF. The CDR3 bases are TGTGCCAGCGGGACAGGGACATACGAGCAGTACTTC.

This clone was recorded a few times. V gene TRBV20-1 combines with J gene TRBJ1-4; TRBD1 agrees at 9 bases. CDR3 length equals 15 residues. Germline CDR1 and CDR2: DFQATT and SNEGSKA (reference sequence). Trimming took 3 bases from V and 6 from J; bases not matched to a gene: 8. In DNA, the CDR3 is TGCAGTGCTAGTCGTCCGGGACAGGGACATGAAAAACTGTTTTTT. Translation: CSASRPGQGHEKLFF.

CDR3 loop: CASTTPAGLDPGANQPQHF. Here the CDR3 DNA reads TGTGCCAGCACCACGCCGGCGGGTCTTGATCCCGGCGCGAATCAGCCCCAGCATTTT. The chain combines TRBV5-6 with TRBJ1-5; D ambiguous. The germline V gene has CDR1 SGHDT and CDR2 YYEEEE. The CDR3 length is 19 residues. The V end was cut by 6 bases, the J end by 4 bases, with 29 bases between.

This clone was counted a few times. The chain couples TRBV6-2 or TRBV6-3 to TRBJ1-1; D not certain. The V gene lost 2 bases and the J gene lost 5 bases, with 6 bases spanning the gap. Germline CDR1 and CDR2: MNHEY and SVGEGT. The CDR3 contains 12 residues. Here the CDR3 reads CASSYPQTEAFF. DNA for the CDR3: TGTGCCAGCAGTTACCCACAGACTGAAGCTTTCTTT.

The CDR3 here is CASRGTGGLRETQYF. Here the CDR3 DNA reads TGTGCCAGCAGGGGGACAGGGGGCCTGAGGGAGACCCAGTACTTC. The V and J genes are TRBV6-4 and TRBJ2-5; 12 bases map to TRBD1. The CDR3 has 15 amino acids. V shed 6 bases and J 5 bases; nucleotides not matched to a gene: 7. CDR1 MRHNA and CDR2 SNTAGT come from the germline V gene.

This clone has only one observation. V gene TRBV6-5 combines with J gene TRBJ2-1; TRBD2 matches at 13 bases. CDR3 length: 14 amino acids. Per the germline V gene, CDR1 is MNHEY and CDR2 is SVGAGI. V trimming: 8 bases; J trimming: 6 bases; junction bases outside the gene matches: 4. The CDR3 sequence: CASWTSGGSNEQFF. The CDR3 region has the DNA TGTGCCAGCTGGACTAGCGGGGGTTCCAATGAGCAGTTCTTC.

This chain uses TRBV7-8 with TRBJ1-1, with 7 bases fitting TRBD1. Trimming took 6 bases from V and 4 from J; bases not matched to a gene: 5. Germline CDR1 SGHVS, CDR2 FQNEAQ. This CDR3 has 13 residues. For the CDR3, the DNA is TGTGCCAGCAGGACCGGGACAGTCACTGAAGCTTTCTTT. Amino acid sequence: CASRTGTVTEAFF.

The rearrangement joins TRBV7-9 to TRBJ1-1; D remains ambiguous. The CDR3 extends over 14 amino acids. Trimming took 2 bases from V and 0 from J, leaving 7 bases between them. Per the germline V gene, CDR1 is SEHNR and CDR2 is FQNEAQ (reference sequence). The CDR3 here is CASSLNTVNTEAFF. In DNA form, the CDR3 reads TGTGCCAGCAGCTTAAACACAGTGAACACTGAAGCTTTCTTT.

The chain joins TRBV7-6 to TRBJ2-5; 13 bases are a match to TRBD2. The CDR3 loop spans 19 amino acids. With 5 bases clipped from V and 5 bases from J, the junction kept 17 bases outside the gene matches. Germline V gene lookup returns CDR1 SGHVS and CDR2 FNYEAQ. The CDR3 loop is CASSQEPGLAGVSLETQYF. The CDR3 region has the DNA TGTGCCAGCAGCCAGGAGCCAGGACTAGCGGGAGTTTCGTTGGAGACCCAGTACTTC.

The CDR3 DNA reads as TGTGCCAGCAGTGAGGGGGCCCCGGCCTACGAGCAGTACTTC. This codes for CASSEGAPAYEQYF. The V and J genes are TRBV2 and TRBJ2-7, with a weak D call TRBD1 (6 bases). The germline V and J ends were trimmed by 3 bases and 2 bases, with 11 bases remaining between them. Germline V gives CDR1 SNHLY, CDR2 FYNNEI. The CDR3 runs to 14 residues.

A remark on this clone: A read error may account for a junction end that differs from germline. The chain recombines TRBV6-5 with TRBJ1-1; D uncertain. Germline V gives CDR1 MNHEY, CDR2 SVGAGI. CDR3 length equals 15 residues. CDR3 in amino acids: CASSYSIHLNIEAFF. CDR3 coding DNA: TGTGCCAGCAGTTACTCGATACACCTGAACATTGAAGCTTTCTTT.

This chain uses TRBV7-2 with TRBJ1-4, with 7 bases aligning to TRBD1. V lost 5 bases and J lost 5; bases outside the gene matches: 8. The CDR3 has 15 residues. Germline lookup yields CDR1 SGHTA and CDR2 FQGNSA. CDR3 nucleotides: TGTGCCAGCAGCCTGACGGGACAGCGGAATGAAAAACTGTTTTTT. It translates to CASSLTGQRNEKLFF.

The chain carries TRBV9 and TRBJ2-2; 7 bases are shared with TRBD1. Germline assignment: CDR1 SGDLS and CDR2 YYNGEE. With 0 bases clipped from V and 3 bases from J, the junction kept 2 bases outside the gene matches. The CDR3 is 15 amino acids. The CDR3 here is CASSVGTGHTGELFF. CDR3 DNA sequence: TGTGCCAGCAGCGTAGGGACAGGACACACCGGGGAGCTGTTTTTT.

This clone was recorded at least ten times. The V and J genes are TRBV6-6 and TRBJ1-2; weak D call: TRBD1 (5 bases). There are 16 residues in the CDR3. V gave up 1 base and J gave up 8 bases, with 20 bases separating them. CDR1 and CDR2 from the germline V gene are MNHNY and SVGAGI (reference sequence). This CDR3 reads CASSYFPGQGGKGYTF. The CDR3 DNA follows: TGTGCCAGCAGTTACTTCCCTGGGCAGGGAGGGAAAGGCTACACCTTC.

This sequence joins TRBV7-8 and TRBJ2-2; 7 bases are shared with TRBD2. In germline, CDR1 is SGHVS, CDR2 FQNEAQ. V was clipped by 3 bases and J by 1 base; unmatched bases: 8. The CDR3 runs 17 residues. The CDR3 DNA sequence: TGTGCCAGCAGCTTGGGGGTAGGACTAGTGAACACCGGGGAGCTGTTTTTT. Its protein is CASSLGVGLVNTGELFF.

The rearrangement links TRBV10-3 to TRBJ2-1; 11 bases line up with TRBD1. The germline gives CDR1 ENHRY, CDR2 SYGVKD. The ends lost 8 bases at V and 8 bases at J; junction bases unmatched: 8. The length of the CDR3 is 14 residues. Written as DNA, the CDR3 is TGTGCCATCGACTCGGGACAGGGGGATGATGAGCAGTTCTTC. This codes for CAIDSGQGDDEQFF.

This chain links TRBV29-1 with TRBJ2-5; 10 positions agree with TRBD1. V lost 6 bases and J lost 4; bases outside the gene matches: 8. There are 14 residues in the CDR3. CDR1 SQVTM and CDR2 ANQGSEA come from the germline V gene. CDR3 sequence reads: CSVFTRDRGETQYF. CDR3 bases: TGCAGCGTCTTCACGCGGGACAGGGGAGAGACCCAGTACTTC.